These 17 T cell receptor beta chains were sequenced from one sample in a study of T cells after yellow fever vaccination (dated by TCRdb to between 2019 and 2020). Libraries were made using 5' RACE. Sequencing was carried out with an Illumina NovaSeq 6000. Through fastp at Q25 and MiXCR, TCRdb rebuilt clones from the public reads, retaining in-frame beta chains. A single entry per CDR3 protein holds the most common genes and DNA from its merged rows. This sample has roughly 350,000 distinct CDR3 sequences in its table, and 4.1% of those were observed once. The ten largest clones represent approximately 23% of the sample. The treatment or condition label for this specimen denotes: live attenuated yellow fever vaccine strain. The source was PBMCs, collected 5 days after the yellow fever booster vaccination. These receptors came from a man aged 18 to 35 who received the YFV17D yellow fever vaccine.

This clonotype appeared many times. V usage is TRBV29-1 and J usage is TRBJ2-4, with 8 positions matching TRBD1. The CDR3 is 14 amino acids. Germline-derived CDR1 and CDR2 are SQVTM and ANQGSEA. After removal of 5 bases from V and 6 bases from J, the junction contained 9 bases not matched to a gene. Written as DNA, the CDR3 is TGCAGCGTTAGGGACAGGTCGGGGGCAAACATTCAGTACTTC. Amino acids: CSVRDRSGANIQYF.

This clonotype appeared many times. This chain connects TRBV2 to TRBJ2-2, with 10 bases lining up with TRBD2. CDR1 and CDR2 from the germline V gene are SNHLY and FYNNEI. This CDR3 comprises 14 residues. The ends lost 6 bases at V and 5 bases at J; junction bases unmatched: 3. CDR3 bases: TGTGCCAGCAGCATACTAGCGGGGACCGGGGAGCTGTTTTTT. It translates to CASSILAGTGELFF.

This clonotype showed up many times. The chain is built from TRBV5-1 and TRBJ2-3; D is ambiguous. CDR3 length: 17 amino acids. V lost 3 bases, J lost 4 bases, and 21 bases lay in between. Germline V gene data show CDR1 as SGHRS and CDR2 as YFSETQ. CDR3 protein: CASSSTYTRPRADTQYF. Written as DNA, the CDR3 is TGCGCCAGCAGCTCGACGTATACCCGACCCCGGGCAGATACGCAGTATTTT.

This clonotype was seen at least ten times. CDR3 amino acids: CASIGPYTGELFF. In DNA, the CDR3 is TGTGCCAGTATCGGGCCCTACACCGGGGAGCTGTTTTTT. This chain uses TRBV6-6 with TRBJ2-2; D call uncertain. CDR1 MNHNY and CDR2 SVGAGI come from the germline V gene (reference sequence). CDR3 length: 13 residues. The ends were cut back, 9 bases at V and 3 bases at J, with 11 bases in the middle.

The chain joins TRBV11-3 to TRBJ2-5, with D possibly being TRBD2 (6 bases). The CDR3 runs to 14 residues. The ends were cut back, 4 bases at V and 5 bases at J, with 14 bases in the middle. Germline CDR1 SGHNT, CDR2 YENEEA. CDR3 nucleotide sequence: TGTGCCAGCAGCTCGGGGGTCTCGCCGGAGACCCAGTACTTC. Translated, it gives CASSSGVSPETQYF.

The gene calls are TRBV7-2 and TRBJ2-5, with 12 nucleotides matching TRBD2. Losses at the gene ends were 5 bases for V and 6 bases for J; bases not matched to a gene: 10. Germline V CDR1 and CDR2: SGHTA, FQGNSA. The CDR3 spans 16 residues. The DNA of the CDR3 is TGTGCCAGCAGCGTATGGACTAGCGGGGAGCAAAAGACCCAGTACTTC. Amino acids: CASSVWTSGEQKTQYF.

This clonotype was seen a handful of times. The gene calls are TRBV5-6 and TRBJ2-7, with D hard to call. Trimming stripped 2 bases from V and 2 bases from J, with 8 bases between. From germline, CDR1 is SGHDT and CDR2 YYEEEE. The CDR3 length is 13 residues. The CDR3 is CASSFPAAYEQYF. Written as DNA, the CDR3 is TGTGCCAGCAGCTTTCCGGCAGCCTACGAGCAGTACTTC.

This clonotype has just a few counts. The V call is TRBV27, the J call TRBJ2-3; maybe TRBD1 (5 bases). Germline V gives CDR1 MNHEY, CDR2 SMNVEV (reference sequence). This CDR3 is built from 13 residues. V was trimmed by 3 bases and J by 4 bases, leaving 8 bases between them. CDR3 nucleotide sequence: TGTGCCAGCAGTTTTCAGGGTTCAGATACGCAGTATTTT. Translation gives CASSFQGSDTQYF.

This clonotype was picked up many times. This chain's CDR3 is CASSHGTGSETQYF. Here the CDR3 DNA reads TGCGCCAGCAGTCACGGGACAGGGTCAGAGACCCAGTACTTC. The rearrangement uses TRBV5-1 and TRBJ2-5, with 9 bases aligning to TRBD1. This CDR3 is built from 14 residues. Germline lookup yields CDR1 SGHRS and CDR2 YFSETQ. J gave up 4 bases and V 5 bases, and 6 bases lay outside the gene matches.

Concerning this clonotype: One end of the junction fails to match germline, which may point to a read error. The chain employs TRBV4-3 and TRBJ2-5, with 8 nucleotides matching TRBD1. The CDR3 runs 15 residues. The germline CDR1 and CDR2 sequences are LGHNA and YSLEER. CDR3 nucleotide sequence: TGCTCCAGCAGTCGAGGCAGGGGGCTTCAAGAGACCCAGTACTTC. This codes for CSSSRGRGLQETQYF.

This clonotype was observed a handful of times. The gene calls are TRBV28 and TRBJ2-3, with D uncertain. Trimming removed 5 bases at V and 2 bases at J, with 5 bases between. This CDR3 has 12 residues. Germline CDR1 and CDR2: MDHEN and SYDVKM. The CDR3 sequence is CASSQYTDTQYF. The DNA for the CDR3 is TGTGCCAGCAGTCAATACACAGATACGCAGTATTTT.

This clonotype showed up many times. The gene calls are TRBV4-3 and TRBJ2-5; D remains unclear. Looked up from germline, CDR1 is LGHNA and CDR2 is YSLEER. The germline V and J ends were trimmed by 2 bases and 4 bases, with 11 bases remaining between them. This CDR3 region has 14 residues. The CDR3 DNA is TGCGCCAGCAGCCAATCCCGGGTTTCAGAGACCCAGTACTTC. This gives the protein CASSQSRVSETQYF.

The V gene is TRBV10-3, the J gene TRBJ1-1; D is possibly TRBD1 (6 bases). V shed 8 bases and J shed 8 bases, with 21 bases lying between them. Germline-derived CDR1 and CDR2 are ENHRY and SYGVKD. The CDR3 is 14 amino acids. The CDR3 is CAICRTDRSPEAFF. DNA for the CDR3: TGTGCCATCTGTAGGACAGACCGATCCCCCGAAGCTTTCTTT.

This clonotype was seen a handful of times. The chain recombines TRBV4-1 with TRBJ1-5; 7 bases fit TRBD1. The CDR3 runs 16 residues. With V trimmed by 1 base and J by 2 bases, 5 bases remained unmatched. In germline, CDR1 is MGHRA, CDR2 YSYEKL. CDR3 in DNA: TGCGCCAGCAGCCAAGCGTGGACAGGAGGCAATCAGCCCCAGCATTTT. Translation: CASSQAWTGGNQPQHF.

In its sample, this clonotype was seen a few times. The chain links TRBV7-8 to TRBJ2-2; 8 nucleotides line up with TRBD2. Trimming removed 2 bases from V and 5 bases from J; junction bases left unmatched: 4. The CDR3 length is 15 residues. Per germline, CDR1 SGHVS and CDR2 FQNEAQ. The chain's CDR3 is CASSLTGGRTGELFF. As DNA, the CDR3 is TGTGCCAGCAGCTTAACGGGGGGGAGAACCGGGGAGCTGTTTTTT.

CDR3 amino acids: CAGGGNRTGGNLGKNTEAFF. The CDR3 DNA reads as TGTGCCGGAGGGGGTAACAGGACAGGGGGAAATCTCGGCAAGAACACTGAAGCTTTCTTT. V usage is TRBV6-5 and J usage is TRBJ1-1; 10 nucleotides line up with TRBD1. Germline V gene sequence: CDR1 MNHEY, CDR2 SVGAGI. The V and J ends lost 11 bases and 1 base, in that order; junction bases with no gene match: 25. CDR3 length equals 20 residues.

This clonotype was observed a few times. This chain links TRBV9 with TRBJ2-1, with D unclear. This CDR3 spans 13 amino acids. Germline values: CDR1 SGDLS, CDR2 YYNGEE. V lost 0 bases and J 7 bases, leaving 8 bases between the germline ends. CDR3 nucleotides: TGTGCCAGCAGCGTAGGGCTGCTAAATGAGCAGTTCTTC. This translates into CASSVGLLNEQFF. Based on the CDR3 plus reference TRBV9 and TRBJ2-1, the full variable domain is DSGVTQTPKHLITATGQRVTLRCSPRSGDLSVYWYQQSLDQGLQFLIQYYNGEERAKGNILERFSAQQFPDLHSELNLSSLELGDSALYFCASSVGLLNEQFFGPGTRLTVL.